The next 5 T cell receptor beta chains were all read from a single sample in a study of a mutant IDH1 vaccine in newly diagnosed glioma. The time point here: week 47, end of study. Alongside topical imiquimod, each dose of vaccine comprised 300 ug of mutant IDH1 20-mer peptide. Their target antigens are unknown. Using immunoSEQ multiplex PCR, the repertoire was profiled, and TCRdb retains in-frame clones only, with some absent. The sample has about 24,000 clones; 82% are singletons. The sample here was PBMCs, taken from a glioma patient whose treatment included an IDH1 peptide vaccine. The receptors here all came from a man in his forties with glioma. Some clones in this sample may be carry-over from other donors' samples.

This sequence joins TRBV18 and TRBJ1-1; D ambiguous. The V and J ends lost 3 bases and 4 bases respectively, with 18 bases between them. The CDR3 totals 16 residues. In germline, CDR1 is KGHSH, CDR2 LQKENI. The CDR3 reads CASSPRGIGLGTEAFF. CDR3 DNA sequence: TGTGCCAGCTCACCCCGCGGGATCGGGTTGGGCACTGAAGCTTTCTTT.

This clone was detected only a few times. The chain links TRBV5-6 to TRBJ1-5, with TRBD1 identical over 7 bases. The germline V gene encodes CDR1 SGHDT and CDR2 YYEEEE. This CDR3 comprises 14 residues. V lost 5 bases and J lost 4; bases outside the gene matches: 6. The CDR3 region has the DNA TGTGCCAGCAGTCGACAGGGTAGGAATCAGCCCCAGCATTTT. Amino acid sequence: CASSRQGRNQPQHF.

The chain joins TRBV7-8 to TRBJ1-1, with TRBD1 matching over 10 bases. The CDR3 sequence is 15 residues long. Germline-derived CDR1 and CDR2 are SGHVS and FQNEAQ. The V gene end was trimmed by 7 bases and the J gene end by 5 bases; junction bases not matched to a gene: 10. The CDR3 nucleotides are TGTGCCAGCATAGACAGGGGGCTCGTAGGGACTGAAGCTTTCTTT. It yields the protein CASIDRGLVGTEAFF.

This clone is a singleton in its sample. The chain has TRBV6-1 and TRBJ1-2; D may be TRBD1 (5 bases). The germline CDR1 and CDR2 sequences are MNHNS and SASEGT. The ends were cut back, 1 base at V and 12 bases at J, with 15 bases in the middle. This CDR3 has 13 amino acids. CDR3: CASSEGQPRADTF. Here the CDR3 DNA reads TGTGCCAGCAGTGAAGGACAGCCTCGGGCGGACACCTTC.

Concerning this clone: The sample has other DNA sequences that encode this CDR3 too. V gene TRBV2 combines with J gene TRBJ1-4; D may be TRBD1 (5 bases). Germline V gene lookup returns CDR1 SNHLY and CDR2 FYNNEI. Trimming removed 11 bases at V and 6 bases at J, with 16 bases between. This CDR3 comprises 13 residues. The CDR3 DNA is TGTGCCGGCGAGGGGCAGGGCGATGAAAAACTGTTTTTT. Its translation: CAGEGQGDEKLFF.